This T cell receptor (beta chain) was profiled in a study of blood T cell repertoires in COVID-19. Looking at the study overall: Sites in the United States, Italy and Spain provided acute and convalescent COVID-19 samples. The analysed material was cDNA or gDNA that came from T cells, B-cell-depleted T cells, or PBMCs.

Per the authors' pipeline: Reference gene primer amplification in the assay estimated nucleated cell counts. The table came from immunoSEQ multiplex PCR; TCRdb's copy has only in-frame clones and leaves some out. V and J calls and clone size are as listed in that table; D and trimming were resolved from the DNA. The repertoire holds roughly 380,000 clones, with 85% as singletons. The source is a woman aged 18-29 years with acute or convalescent COVID-19. The specimen was peripheral blood.

The CDR3 reads CSASTLAGISYEQYF. CDR3 DNA sequence: TGCAGTGCTAGTACGCTAGCGGGAATCTCCTACGAGCAGTACTTC. The rearrangement joins TRBV20-1 to TRBJ2-7; 9 nucleotides match TRBD2. This CDR3 is built from 15 residues. Germline CDR1 and CDR2: DFQATT and SNEGSKA (reference sequence). V dropped 3 bases and J dropped 0; count of bases not matched to a gene: 6.